A single sample gave rise to the 32 T cell receptor beta chains below, sequenced in a study of blood T cell repertoires in COVID-19. Assay: immunoSEQ multiplex PCR; the TCRdb copy retains only in-frame clones and omits some. This sample yields 300,000 to 500,000 clones, of which 70% to 90% are seen a single time; more than 0.9% belongs to the top ten. Sequenced sample: PBMCs or T cells enriched from blood (not recorded which). These receptors all come from a woman in her twenties or thirties with acute COVID-19.

The V gene is TRBV25-1, the J gene TRBJ2-1; 12 bases are a match to TRBD2. V shed 0 bases and J 9 bases; nucleotides not matched to a gene: 9. The germline V gene encodes CDR1 MGHDK and CDR2 SYGVNS. The CDR3 is 17 residues long. The CDR3 reads CASSEYLAGGLSREQFF. In DNA form, the CDR3 reads TGTGCCAGCAGTGAATATCTAGCGGGGGGGTTGTCTCGTGAGCAGTTCTTC.

This sequence joins TRBV6-4 and TRBJ2-1; TRBD1 is a possible D gene (6 bases). Trimming removed 0 bases from V and 9 bases from J, with 12 bases in between. This CDR3 contains 14 residues. Germline assignment: CDR1 MRHNA and CDR2 SNTAGT. The CDR3 loop is CASSDSTGEGEQFF. The CDR3 DNA sequence: TGTGCCAGCAGTGACTCGACAGGTGAGGGTGAGCAGTTCTTC.

V and J are TRBV10-2 and TRBJ2-7, with 7 nucleotides matching TRBD2. Germline trimming cut 8 bases from V and 4 bases from J; bases unmatched to any gene: 8. Germline CDR1 is WSHSY and CDR2 is SAAADI. CDR3 length: 13 residues. The CDR3 coding sequence is TGCGCCAGCGCCAATCACGGGGGGTACGAGCAGTACTTC. It yields the protein CASANHGGYEQYF.

V gene TRBV6-5 combines with J gene TRBJ2-7; 7 bases agree with TRBD1. The CDR3 covers 14 residues. Unmatched junction bases numbered 7, after V lost 5 bases and J lost 3 bases. CDR1 is MNHEY, CDR2 SVGAGI, per germline. The DNA for the CDR3 is TGTGCCAGCAGTCTGACAGGGTCTGACTACGAGCAGTACTTC. Translated: CASSLTGSDYEQYF.

The CDR3 DNA sequence: TGTGCCAGTAGTATCTCCAAGGCCGGGAACAATCAGCCCCAGCATTTT. Translating it yields CASSISKAGNNQPQHF. The chain couples TRBV19 to TRBJ1-5; unclear D gene. The length of the CDR3 is 16 residues. Between the trimmed V and J ends, which lost 3 bases and 3 bases, there was a span of 15 bases. Germline values: CDR1 LNHDA, CDR2 SQIVND (reference sequence).

The chain recombines TRBV9 with TRBJ2-1; perhaps TRBD1 as D (6 bases). Germline values: CDR1 SGDLS, CDR2 YYNGEE. V lost 0 bases and J 5 bases, leaving 6 bases between the germline ends. This CDR3 is 13 amino acids long. As DNA, the CDR3 is TGTGCCAGCAGCGTAGGGGACAACAATGAGCAGTTCTTC. Translation gives CASSVGDNNEQFF.

The genes are TRBV3-1 (or the pseudogene TRBV3-2) and TRBJ2-5; 9 nucleotides match TRBD2. The CDR3 contains 15 residues. J lost 11 bases, V lost 0 bases, and 10 bases had no gene match. Germline CDR1 LGHDT, CDR2 YNNKEL (reference sequence). CDR3: CASSQDPSGGSRQYF. Written as DNA, the CDR3 is TGTGCCAGCAGCCAAGATCCCAGCGGGGGGTCCCGTCAGTACTTC.

In its sample, this clone was seen once. This chain uses TRBV4-3 with TRBJ2-3; 10 nucleotides match TRBD2. This CDR3 has 16 amino acids. J was trimmed by 2 bases and V by 4 bases; bases with no gene match: 6. CDR1 is LGHNA and CDR2 is YSLEER in the germline V gene. The CDR3 bases are TGCGCCAGCAGCCTTTCCCTAGCGGGGGTCACAGATACGCAGTATTTT. Translation: CASSLSLAGVTDTQYF.

As for this clone: One junction end does not reproduce the germline sequence, and a read error may be involved. The chain uses TRBV27 and TRBJ1-4; D remains ambiguous. Germline CDR1 and CDR2: MNHEY and SMNVEV (reference sequence). The CDR3 length is 14 residues. CDR3 in DNA: TGTGCCAGCAGTCTATCCCGGGCTAATGAAAAACTGTTTTTT. It codes for CASSLSRANEKLFF.

This clone was recorded a few times. Other nucleotide sequences in the sample specify the same CDR3. The chain couples TRBV5-1 to TRBJ1-2; 8 nucleotides match TRBD1. Germline CDR1 is SGHRS and CDR2 is YFSETQ. The CDR3 has 13 residues. J gave up 7 bases and V 0 bases, and 2 bases lay outside the gene matches. The CDR3 sequence: CASSLADRGGYTF. The CDR3 DNA sequence: TGCGCCAGCAGCTTGGCCGACAGGGGTGGCTACACCTTC.

The rearrangement joins TRBV24-1 to TRBJ2-1, with 8 positions matching TRBD1. Germline-derived CDR1 and CDR2 are KGHDR and SFDVKD. CDR3 length equals 17 residues. Unmatched junction bases numbered 8, after V lost 3 bases and J lost 2 bases. For the CDR3, the DNA is TGTGCCACCAGTGATACGCAGGGGGCTGGGGCCTACAATGAGCAGTTCTTC. Its translation is CATSDTQGAGAYNEQFF.

The gene calls are TRBV7-9 and TRBJ2-1, with D tentatively TRBD2 (6 bases). This CDR3 region has 19 residues. The V gene's germline CDR1 is SEHNR and CDR2 FQNEAQ (reference sequence). The V end lost 4 bases, the J end lost 0 bases, and 22 bases lay between the germline ends. This chain's CDR3 is CASSSSPGVAASSYNEQFF. CDR3 bases: TGTGCCAGCAGCTCCAGCCCCGGGGTAGCGGCGAGCTCCTACAATGAGCAGTTCTTC.

This clone was seen only once. This sequence joins TRBV30 and TRBJ1-2, with D possibly matching TRBD1 (6 bases). This CDR3 is built from 14 residues. Germline CDR1 is GTSNPN and CDR2 is SVGIG (reference sequence). V shed 0 bases and J shed 2 bases, with 10 bases lying between them. CDR3 protein: CAWSVQDRNYGYTF. In nucleotides, the CDR3 is TGTGCCTGGAGTGTACAGGACAGAAACTATGGCTACACCTTC.

Here the CDR3 reads CASSILENNEQFF. CDR3 in DNA: TGTGCCAGTAGTATTTTAGAGAACAATGAGCAGTTCTTC. This chain uses TRBV19 with TRBJ2-1; D is unclear. Germline CDR1 is LNHDA and CDR2 is SQIVND (reference sequence). With 3 bases removed from V and 5 bases from J, the gap between germline ends came to 8 bases. This CDR3 has 13 amino acids.

The gene calls are TRBV25-1 and TRBJ1-6, with 8 bases identical to TRBD1. The length of the CDR3 is 16 residues. V lost 1 base, J lost 7 bases, and 6 bases stayed unmatched. The germline V gene has CDR1 MGHDK and CDR2 SYGVNS. CDR3 sequence reads: CASSELDRVGNSPLHF. The CDR3, as DNA: TGTGCCAGCAGTGAATTGGACAGGGTGGGGAATTCACCCCTCCACTTT.

The rearrangement joins TRBV6-1 to TRBJ2-1, with TRBD2 matching over 7 bases. This CDR3 region has 15 residues. With V trimmed by 2 bases and J by 6 bases, 7 bases remained unmatched. Germline V gene sequence: CDR1 MNHNS, CDR2 SASEGT. The DNA of the CDR3 is TGTGCCAGCAGTGAACCTTGGACTAGTTTCAATGAGCAGTTCTTC. It translates to CASSEPWTSFNEQFF.

The chain recombines TRBV2 with TRBJ1-2; the match to TRBD1 covers 8 bases. The CDR3 has 16 amino acids. Germline V gives CDR1 SNHLY, CDR2 FYNNEI. V lost 6 bases and J lost 8; bases outside the gene matches: 17. CDR3: CASSKTPGQGSGGYTF. The CDR3 DNA follows: TGTGCCAGCAGCAAGACACCCGGACAGGGATCGGGCGGCTACACCTTC.

The rearrangement joins TRBV3-1 (or the pseudogene TRBV3-2) to TRBJ2-7; D gene uncertain. CDR1 and CDR2 (germline): LGHDT, YNNKEL (reference sequence). Trimming cost V 4 bases and J 0 bases, with 7 bases left between them. The length of the CDR3 is 13 residues. The CDR3 reads CASSPYNSYEQYF. The CDR3 DNA is TGTGCCAGCAGCCCGTACAACTCCTACGAGCAGTACTTC.

The chain uses TRBV7-9 and TRBJ2-2; 7 bases are shared with TRBD1. This CDR3 is built from 14 residues. Germline trimming cut 2 bases from V and 6 bases from J; bases unmatched to any gene: 3. CDR1 is SEHNR, CDR2 FQNEAQ, per germline (reference sequence). DNA of the CDR3: TGTGCCAGCAGCTTATTCCAGGGGGCCGGGGAGCTGTTTTTT. This translates into CASSLFQGAGELFF. Looking up the rest from reference TRBV7-9 and TRBJ2-2 gives the full variable domain: DTGVSQNPRHKITKRGQNVTFRCDPISEHNRLYWYRQTLGQGPEFLTYFQNEAQLEKSRLLSDRFSAERPKGSFSTLEIQRTEQGDSAMYLCASSLFQGAGELFFGEGSRLTVL.

The chain is built from TRBV9 and TRBJ2-3; 8 nucleotides agree with TRBD2. Germline-derived CDR1 and CDR2 are SGDLS and YYNGEE. After removal of 4 bases from V and 3 bases from J, the junction contained 10 bases not matched to a gene. This CDR3 spans 16 amino acids. In DNA, the CDR3 is TGTGCCAGCAGCTCCTCCGTTAGCGGGGAGACAGATACGCAGTATTTT. This gives the protein CASSSSVSGETDTQYF.

This clone turned up a few times. In DNA form, the CDR3 reads TGTGCCAGCAGCTTACCTCCGATGATCGAGGGGGATAATGAGGAGCAGTTCTTC. Its translation: CASSLPPMIEGDNEEQFF. V gene TRBV7-9 combines with J gene TRBJ2-1, with a weak D call TRBD1 (6 bases). V was shortened by 2 bases and J by 10 bases, with 27 bases between the two germline ends. Germline assignment: CDR1 SEHNR and CDR2 FQNEAQ (reference sequence). The CDR3 is 18 residues long.

The chain carries TRBV2 and TRBJ1-5, with 10 bases fitting TRBD1. The length of the CDR3 is 14 residues. Germline assignment: CDR1 SNHLY and CDR2 FYNNEI. Trimming removed 4 bases from V and 5 bases from J; junction bases left unmatched: 2. The CDR3 reads CASSGDRGHQPQHF. CDR3 coding DNA: TGTGCCAGCAGTGGAGACAGGGGGCATCAGCCCCAGCATTTT.

This chain uses TRBV29-1 with TRBJ1-1; D unclear. Trimming shortened V by 7 bases and J by 6 bases, and 15 bases separated the two germline ends. CDR1 is SQVTM, CDR2 ANQGSEA, per germline. The CDR3 is made up of 12 amino acids. The CDR3 protein is CSARGPRAEAFF. The DNA for the CDR3 is TGCAGCGCCAGAGGCCCGCGGGCTGAAGCTTTCTTT.

V gene TRBV12-5 combines with J gene TRBJ2-1; D perhaps matches TRBD1 (5 bases). The V end lost 1 base, the J end lost 15 bases, and 16 bases lay between the germline ends. This CDR3 spans 13 amino acids. Germline CDR1 and CDR2: LGHNT and FRNRAP. DNA of the CDR3: TGTGCTAGTGGTTTGGAACTCGTGACAGCAACGTTCTTC. This gives the protein CASGLELVTATFF.

This chain connects TRBV5-1 to TRBJ2-7, with 7 bases identical to TRBD2. The V and J ends lost 7 bases and 1 base, in that order; junction bases with no gene match: 11. The CDR3 length is 15 residues. CDR1 is SGHRS, CDR2 YFSETQ, per germline. The CDR3 protein is CASRPGGKRSYEQYF. The CDR3 nucleotides are TGCGCCAGCCGCCCCGGGGGGAAAAGGTCCTACGAGCAGTACTTC.

The chain links TRBV27 to TRBJ1-2; 9 bases fit TRBD1. The CDR3 is 13 residues long. With 4 bases clipped from V and 4 bases from J, the junction kept 1 base outside the gene matches. Germline V gives CDR1 MNHEY, CDR2 SMNVEV (reference sequence). CDR3 DNA: TGTGCCAGCAGTTCGACAGGGGGCTATGGCTACACCTTC. Protein sequence: CASSSTGGYGYTF.

The V call is TRBV6-2 or TRBV6-3, the J call TRBJ2-3; 8 nucleotides match TRBD2. Germline V CDR1 and CDR2: MNHEY, SVGEGT. V lost 5 bases, J lost 1 base, and 8 bases stayed unmatched. This CDR3 has 16 amino acids. For the CDR3, the DNA is TGTGCCAGCAGTCCCGGGACTAGGGGGGGCACAGATACGCAGTATTTT. This gives the protein CASSPGTRGGTDTQYF.

J is TRBJ2-1 and V is TRBV18; D unresolved. Trimming shortened V by 2 bases and J by 3 bases, and 8 bases separated the two germline ends. CDR1 and CDR2 from the germline V gene are KGHSH and LQKENI. The CDR3 extends over 14 amino acids. CDR3 sequence: CASSPIAGYNEQFF. As DNA, the CDR3 is TGTGCCAGCTCACCAATCGCCGGCTACAATGAGCAGTTCTTC.

The chain is built from TRBV4-1 and TRBJ1-4; 9 bases align to TRBD1. CDR1 and CDR2 (germline): MGHRA, YSYEKL. CDR3 length: 14 amino acids. Trimming cost V 5 bases and J 10 bases; bases outside gene matches: 8. CDR3 in DNA: TGCGCCAGCAGCACCGGACAGGGGCCGGGAAAACTGTTTTTT. Its protein product is CASSTGQGPGKLFF.

This chain joins TRBV9 and TRBJ1-1; D may be TRBD1 (5 bases). This CDR3 has 14 amino acids. Germline V gene lookup returns CDR1 SGDLS and CDR2 YYNGEE. Trimming pared 3 bases from V and 1 base from J, leaving 10 bases between. The CDR3 DNA reads TGTGCCAGCAGCGAATCCGGACAGAACACTGAAGCTTTCTTT. Translation gives CASSESGQNTEAFF. The full variable domain, in which reference TRBV9 and TRBJ1-1 provide the parts outside the CDR3, is DSGVTQTPKHLITATGQRVTLRCSPRSGDLSVYWYQQSLDQGLQFLIQYYNGEERAKGNILERFSAQQFPDLHSELNLSSLELGDSALYFCASSESGQNTEAFFGQGTRLTVV.

The V gene is TRBV2, the J gene TRBJ2-7, with 10 positions matching TRBD1. The CDR3 length is 15 residues. The germline gives CDR1 SNHLY, CDR2 FYNNEI. After removal of 6 bases from V and 3 bases from J, the junction contained 8 bases not matched to a gene. The CDR3 DNA sequence: TGTGCCAGCAGACCGACAGGGGGCGCGATCTACGAGCAGTACTTC. Its translation is CASRPTGGAIYEQYF.

This clone turned up a few times. This chain uses TRBV6-5 with TRBJ2-7; maybe TRBD1 (7 bases). This CDR3 contains 15 residues. Trimming removed 7 bases at V and 1 base at J, with 17 bases between. Germline loops: CDR1 MNHEY, CDR2 SVGAGI. CDR3 loop: CASTKGAGGSYEQYF. CDR3 sequence (DNA): TGTGCCAGCACGAAGGGGGCAGGGGGGTCCTACGAGCAGTACTTC.